Below, 16 T cell receptor beta chains from the same sample are listed, as sequenced in a study of T cell responses to AZD1222 COVID-19 vaccine. Repertoires were generated with immunoSEQ multiplex PCR, while TCRdb's copy carries only in-frame clones and drops some. The sample holds about 72,000 clones, 89% seen once. Sequencing was performed on peripheral blood, taken 28 days after the second AZD1222 dose. These receptors came from an adult who received the AZD1222 COVID-19 vaccine.

This clone turned up a few times. The gene calls are TRBV19 and TRBJ2-7; TRBD1 matches at 7 bases. CDR1 and CDR2 (germline): LNHDA, SQIVND (reference sequence). The length of the CDR3 is 14 residues. The J segment lost 2 bases and the V segment lost 7 bases, leaving 8 bases of the junction unmatched. CDR3 amino acids: CASISNRGPYEQYF. The CDR3 region has the DNA TGTGCCAGTATTTCGAACAGGGGACCCTACGAGCAGTACTTC.

This clone turned up a few times. The V gene is TRBV2, the J gene TRBJ1-5, with no clear D. Germline V CDR1 and CDR2: SNHLY, FYNNEI. Trimming took 6 bases from V and 4 from J, leaving 10 bases between them. CDR3 size: 13 residues. CDR3 DNA sequence: TGTGCCAGCAGGGACTCCCCGAATCAGCCCCAGCATTTT. Translation gives CASRDSPNQPQHF.

The chain recombines TRBV29-1 with TRBJ1-2; D is ambiguous. Per germline, CDR1 SQVTM and CDR2 ANQGSEA. The CDR3 consists of 13 residues. Deletions cut 3 bases from V and 2 bases from J, with 10 bases between. CDR3 region: CSVEEGGNYGYTF. CDR3 DNA sequence: TGCAGCGTTGAGGAGGGTGGAAACTATGGCTACACCTTC.

This sequence joins TRBV7-2 and TRBJ2-7; D is unresolved. CDR3 size: 18 residues. CDR1 is SGHTA, CDR2 FQGNSA, per germline. The germline V and J ends were trimmed by 0 bases and 4 bases, with 22 bases remaining between them. The CDR3 reads CASSLALGDQTRVYEQYF. The CDR3 region has the DNA TGTGCCAGCAGCTTAGCGCTCGGTGATCAGACTCGGGTTTACGAGCAGTACTTC.

The V and J genes are TRBV27 and TRBJ2-1; 7 bases agree with TRBD2. Germline lookup yields CDR1 MNHEY and CDR2 SMNVEV (reference sequence). Germline trimming cut 5 bases from V and 7 bases from J; bases unmatched to any gene: 8. The CDR3 totals 14 residues. The CDR3 reads CASSRLAVSNEQFF. The CDR3 DNA reads as TGTGCCAGCAGTAGGCTAGCGGTATCGAATGAGCAGTTCTTC.

This chain links TRBV5-1 with TRBJ2-3; 13 bases fit TRBD2. The CDR3 totals 15 residues. Germline V gives CDR1 SGHRS, CDR2 YFSETQ. The V gene end was trimmed by 4 bases and the J gene end by 5 bases; junction bases not matched to a gene: 4. This CDR3 reads CASSSGLAGVDTQYF. The CDR3 bases are TGCGCCAGCAGCAGCGGACTAGCGGGAGTAGATACGCAGTATTTT.

The J gene is TRBJ1-1, the V gene TRBV29-1; D ambiguous. The CDR3 loop spans 11 amino acids. Between the trimmed V and J ends, which lost 8 bases and 4 bases, there was a span of 11 bases. CDR1 SQVTM and CDR2 ANQGSEA come from the germline V gene. CDR3 loop: CSSRTGTEAFF. CDR3 sequence (DNA): TGCAGCTCACGGACCGGCACTGAAGCTTTCTTT.

The rearrangement joins TRBV10-1 to TRBJ1-2, with 7 bases fitting TRBD1. Germline V gene lookup returns CDR1 WNHNN and CDR2 SYGVQD (reference sequence). This CDR3 is 19 amino acids long. The CDR3 region has the DNA TGCTTAGCAGCAGTGCGAAAGACGGAGTCGGACAGGACCAACTATGGCTACACCTTC. Translated, it gives CLAAVRKTESDRTNYGYTF.

The rearrangement uses TRBV5-1 and TRBJ1-3, with TRBD1 matching over 10 bases. The CDR3 runs to 15 residues. V was clipped by 4 bases and J by 0 bases; unmatched bases: 1. Germline CDR1 SGHRS, CDR2 YFSETQ. CDR3 sequence (DNA): TGCGCCAGCAGCCGGACAGGGGGCTCTGGAAACACCATATATTTT. It is translated as CASSRTGGSGNTIYF.

This chain links TRBV24-1 with TRBJ2-1, with 8 bases lining up with TRBD2. This CDR3 contains 15 residues. In germline, CDR1 is KGHDR, CDR2 SFDVKD. Trimming took 4 bases from V and 3 from J; bases not matched to a gene: 4. The CDR3: CATSESREGYNEQFF. DNA for the CDR3: TGTGCCACCAGTGAATCTCGGGAGGGCTACAATGAGCAGTTCTTC.

The J gene is TRBJ1-2, the V gene TRBV7-9; D is undetermined. Looked up from germline, CDR1 is SEHNR and CDR2 is FQNEAQ (reference sequence). Trimming pared 2 bases from V and 8 bases from J, leaving 18 bases between. CDR3 size: 15 residues. CDR3 protein: CASSLTVGFKAGYTF. The CDR3 DNA reads as TGTGCCAGCAGCTTAACAGTAGGGTTTAAAGCGGGCTACACCTTC.

CDR3 nucleotide sequence: TGTGCCATCAGCACGGGACAGGGGAGGCCTGGCTACACCTTC. Residues: CAISTGQGRPGYTF. The genes are TRBV10-3 and TRBJ1-2; 10 nucleotides agree with TRBD1. Germline V gene sequence: CDR1 ENHRY, CDR2 SYGVKD. This CDR3 has 14 residues. V was pared by 6 bases and J by 7 bases, with 8 bases of the junction left unmatched.

The chain carries TRBV7-2 and TRBJ1-5; the D is unclear. V lost 0 bases and J lost 7, with 10 bases in between. CDR3 length equals 14 residues. Germline CDR1 and CDR2: SGHTA and FQGNSA. CDR3 sequence reads: CASSLAGSGQPQHF. The CDR3 nucleotides are TGTGCCAGCAGCTTAGCAGGGTCCGGCCAGCCCCAGCATTTT.

Written as DNA, the CDR3 is TGTGCCAGCAGTGAACAGGGGTCGTGGGAGCAGTACTTC. This gives the protein CASSEQGSWEQYF. V and J are TRBV6-1 and TRBJ2-7, with D maybe TRBD1 (6 bases). The germline V and J ends were trimmed by 2 bases and 7 bases, with 12 bases remaining between them. CDR1 MNHNS and CDR2 SASEGT come from the germline V gene. This CDR3 spans 13 amino acids.

The CDR3 DNA reads TGTGCCAGCAGCTTCAGCGAGAACACCGGGGAGCTGTTTTTT. This encodes CASSFSENTGELFF. The chain uses TRBV5-4 and TRBJ2-2; no reliable D call. The V gene lost 2 bases and the J gene lost 1 base, with 6 bases spanning the gap. CDR1 and CDR2 (germline): SGHNT, YYREEE (reference sequence). This CDR3 has 14 amino acids.

The rearrangement uses TRBV9 and TRBJ2-7; D is ambiguous. Germline assignment: CDR1 SGDLS and CDR2 YYNGEE. The CDR3 extends over 13 amino acids. The V gene lost 6 bases and the J gene lost 0 bases, with 10 bases spanning the gap. The CDR3 DNA reads as TGTGCCAGCAACCGTGCTTTCTCCTACGAGCAGTACTTC. As protein: CASNRAFSYEQYF.